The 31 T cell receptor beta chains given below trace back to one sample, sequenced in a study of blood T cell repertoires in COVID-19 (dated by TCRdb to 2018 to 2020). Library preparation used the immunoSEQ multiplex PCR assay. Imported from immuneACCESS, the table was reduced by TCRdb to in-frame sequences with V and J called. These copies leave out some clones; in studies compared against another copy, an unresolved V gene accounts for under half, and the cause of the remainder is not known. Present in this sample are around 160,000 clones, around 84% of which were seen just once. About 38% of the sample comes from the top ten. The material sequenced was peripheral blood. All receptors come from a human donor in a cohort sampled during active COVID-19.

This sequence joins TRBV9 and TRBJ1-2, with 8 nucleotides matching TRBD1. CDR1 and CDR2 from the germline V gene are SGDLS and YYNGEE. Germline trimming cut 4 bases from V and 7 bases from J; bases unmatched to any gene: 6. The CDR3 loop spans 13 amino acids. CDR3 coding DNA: TGTGCCAGCAGCACCCGGACAGGGTTTGGCTACACCTTC. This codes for CASSTRTGFGYTF.

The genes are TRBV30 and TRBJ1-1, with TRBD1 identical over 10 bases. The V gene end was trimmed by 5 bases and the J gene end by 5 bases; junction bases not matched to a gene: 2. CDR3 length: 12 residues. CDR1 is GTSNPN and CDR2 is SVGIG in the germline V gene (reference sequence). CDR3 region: CAWGQGGTEAFF. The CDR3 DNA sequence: TGTGCCTGGGGACAGGGGGGTACTGAAGCTTTCTTT.

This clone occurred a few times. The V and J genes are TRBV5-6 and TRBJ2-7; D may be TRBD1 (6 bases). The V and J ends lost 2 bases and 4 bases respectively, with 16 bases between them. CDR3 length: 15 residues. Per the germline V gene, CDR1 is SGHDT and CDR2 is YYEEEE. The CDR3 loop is CASSLAGVREYEQYF. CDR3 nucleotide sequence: TGTGCCAGCAGCTTAGCAGGGGTAAGGGAGTACGAGCAGTACTTC.

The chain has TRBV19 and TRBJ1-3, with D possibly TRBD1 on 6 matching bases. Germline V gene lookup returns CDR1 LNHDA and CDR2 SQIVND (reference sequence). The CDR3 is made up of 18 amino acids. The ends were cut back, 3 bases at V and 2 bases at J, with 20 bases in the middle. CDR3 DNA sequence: TGTGCCAGTAGTATTAATGGTCCCCAGGGGACCACTGGAAACACCATATATTTT. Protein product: CASSINGPQGTTGNTIYF.

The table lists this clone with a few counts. CDR3 residues: CASSTDRGYEQYF. The CDR3 DNA is TGCGCCAGCAGTACCGACAGGGGGTACGAGCAGTACTTC. The V call is TRBV4-1, the J call TRBJ2-7; 9 bases map to TRBD1. The CDR3 extends over 13 amino acids. Per the germline V gene, CDR1 is MGHRA and CDR2 is YSYEKL. V lost 6 bases and J lost 4; bases outside the gene matches: 4.

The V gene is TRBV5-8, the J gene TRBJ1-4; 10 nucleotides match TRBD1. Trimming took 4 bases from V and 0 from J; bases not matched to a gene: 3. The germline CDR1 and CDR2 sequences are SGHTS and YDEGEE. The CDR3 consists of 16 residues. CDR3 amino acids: CASSQDRGATNEKLFF. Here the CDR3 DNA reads TGTGCCAGCAGCCAGGACAGGGGGGCAACTAATGAAAAACTGTTTTTT.

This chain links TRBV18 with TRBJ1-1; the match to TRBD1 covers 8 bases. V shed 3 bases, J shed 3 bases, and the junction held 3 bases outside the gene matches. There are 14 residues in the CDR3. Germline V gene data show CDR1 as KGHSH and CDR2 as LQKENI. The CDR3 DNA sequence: TGTGCCAGCTCACCGGGACAGGATTACACTGAAGCTTTCTTT. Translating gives CASSPGQDYTEAFF.

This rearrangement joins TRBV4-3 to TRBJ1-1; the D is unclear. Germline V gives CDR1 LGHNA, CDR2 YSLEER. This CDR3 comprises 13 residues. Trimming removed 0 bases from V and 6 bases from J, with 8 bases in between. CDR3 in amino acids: CASSQEVHSEAFF. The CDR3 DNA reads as TGCGCCAGCAGCCAAGAAGTACATTCTGAAGCTTTCTTT.

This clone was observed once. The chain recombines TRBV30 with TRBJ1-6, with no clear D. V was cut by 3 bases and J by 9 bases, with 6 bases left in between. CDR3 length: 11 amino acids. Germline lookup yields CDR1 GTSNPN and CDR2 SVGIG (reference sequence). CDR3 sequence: CAWREGSPLHF. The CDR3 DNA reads TGTGCCTGGAGGGAGGGTTCACCCCTCCACTTT.

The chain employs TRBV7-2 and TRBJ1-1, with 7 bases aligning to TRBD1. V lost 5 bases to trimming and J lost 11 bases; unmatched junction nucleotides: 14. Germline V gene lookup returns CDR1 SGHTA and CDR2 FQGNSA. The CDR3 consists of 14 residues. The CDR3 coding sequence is TGTGCCAGCAGCACACCAAGACAGGGACTCTTTGCTTTCTTT. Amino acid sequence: CASSTPRQGLFAFF.

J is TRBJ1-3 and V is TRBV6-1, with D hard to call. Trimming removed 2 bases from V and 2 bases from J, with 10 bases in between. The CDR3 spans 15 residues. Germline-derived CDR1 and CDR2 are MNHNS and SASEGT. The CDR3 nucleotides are TGTGCCAGCAGTGAAAGGTGGGGAGCTGGAAACACCATATATTTT. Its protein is CASSERWGAGNTIYF.

In DNA, the CDR3 is TGTGCCAGCAGCTTAGAACTAGCAGCCGATACGCAGTATTTT. Translated, it gives CASSLELAADTQYF. This sequence joins TRBV7-6 and TRBJ2-3; D may be TRBD2 (6 bases). The CDR3 runs to 14 residues. Germline values: CDR1 SGHVS, CDR2 FNYEAQ. Trimming removed 1 base from V and 6 bases from J, with 11 bases in between.

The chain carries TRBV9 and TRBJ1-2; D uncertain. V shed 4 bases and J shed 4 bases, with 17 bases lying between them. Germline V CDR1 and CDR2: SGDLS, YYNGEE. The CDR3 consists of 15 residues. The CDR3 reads CASSPSLATGYGYTF. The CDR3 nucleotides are TGTGCCAGCAGCCCCTCCCTTGCGACGGGCTATGGCTACACCTTC.

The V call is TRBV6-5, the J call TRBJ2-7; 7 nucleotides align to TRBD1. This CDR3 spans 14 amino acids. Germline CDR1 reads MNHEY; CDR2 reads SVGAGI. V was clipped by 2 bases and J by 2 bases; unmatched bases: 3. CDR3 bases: TGTGCCAGCAGTTACCGACAGGGCCCCTACGAGCAGTACTTC. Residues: CASSYRQGPYEQYF.

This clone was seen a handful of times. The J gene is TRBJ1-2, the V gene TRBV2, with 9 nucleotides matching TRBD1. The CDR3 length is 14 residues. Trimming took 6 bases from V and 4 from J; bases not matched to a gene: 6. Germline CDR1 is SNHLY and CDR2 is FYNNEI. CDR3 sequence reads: CASRPGTGTYGYTF. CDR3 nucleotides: TGTGCCAGCAGGCCCGGGACAGGGACCTATGGCTACACCTTC.

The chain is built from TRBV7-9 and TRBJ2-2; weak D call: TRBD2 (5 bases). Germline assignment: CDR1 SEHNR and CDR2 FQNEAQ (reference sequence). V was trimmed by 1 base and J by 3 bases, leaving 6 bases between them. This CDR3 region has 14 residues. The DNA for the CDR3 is TGTGCCAGCAGCTTAGTCGGGGACACCGGGGAGCTGTTTTTT. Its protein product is CASSLVGDTGELFF. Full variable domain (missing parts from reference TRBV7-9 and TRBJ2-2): DTGVSQNPRHKITKRGQNVTFRCDPISEHNRLYWYRQTLGQGPEFLTYFQNEAQLEKSRLLSDRFSAERPKGSFSTLEIQRTEQGDSAMYLCASSLVGDTGELFFGEGSRLTVL.

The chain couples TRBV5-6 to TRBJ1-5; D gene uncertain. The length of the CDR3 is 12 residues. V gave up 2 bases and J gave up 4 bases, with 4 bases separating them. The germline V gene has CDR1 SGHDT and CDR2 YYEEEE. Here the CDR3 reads CASSFLNQPQHF. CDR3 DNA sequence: TGTGCCAGCAGCTTCCTGAATCAGCCCCAGCATTTT.

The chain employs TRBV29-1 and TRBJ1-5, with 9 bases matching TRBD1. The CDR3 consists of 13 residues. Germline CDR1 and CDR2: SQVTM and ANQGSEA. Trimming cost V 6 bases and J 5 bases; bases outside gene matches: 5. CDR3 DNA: TGCAGCGTGGGGACAGGGTGGGATCAGCCCCAGCATTTT. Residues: CSVGTGWDQPQHF.

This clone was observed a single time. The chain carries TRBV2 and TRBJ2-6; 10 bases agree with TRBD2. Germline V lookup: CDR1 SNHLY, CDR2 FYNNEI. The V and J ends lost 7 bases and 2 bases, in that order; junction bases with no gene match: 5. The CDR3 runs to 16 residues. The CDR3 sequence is CASNPSGGAGANVLTF. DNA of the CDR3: TGTGCCAGCAACCCTAGCGGGGGTGCTGGGGCCAACGTCCTGACTTTC.

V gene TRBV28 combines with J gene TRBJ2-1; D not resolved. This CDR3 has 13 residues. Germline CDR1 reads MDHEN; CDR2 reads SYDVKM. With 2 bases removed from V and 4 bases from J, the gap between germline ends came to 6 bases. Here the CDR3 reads CASSLQVYNEQFF. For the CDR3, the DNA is TGTGCCAGCAGTTTACAGGTTTACAATGAGCAGTTCTTC.

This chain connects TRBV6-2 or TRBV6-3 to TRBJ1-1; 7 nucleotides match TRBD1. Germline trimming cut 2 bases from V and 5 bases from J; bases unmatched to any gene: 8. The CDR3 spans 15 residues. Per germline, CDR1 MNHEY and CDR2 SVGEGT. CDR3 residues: CASSYIKGGQTEAFF. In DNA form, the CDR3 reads TGTGCCAGCAGTTACATCAAAGGGGGCCAAACTGAAGCTTTCTTT.

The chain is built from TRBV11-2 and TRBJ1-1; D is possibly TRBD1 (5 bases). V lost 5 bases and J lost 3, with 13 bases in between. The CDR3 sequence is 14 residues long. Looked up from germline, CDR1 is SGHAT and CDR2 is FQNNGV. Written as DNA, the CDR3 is TGTGCCAGCAGCGCGGGGGGGTCGGACACTGAAGCTTTCTTT. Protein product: CASSAGGSDTEAFF.

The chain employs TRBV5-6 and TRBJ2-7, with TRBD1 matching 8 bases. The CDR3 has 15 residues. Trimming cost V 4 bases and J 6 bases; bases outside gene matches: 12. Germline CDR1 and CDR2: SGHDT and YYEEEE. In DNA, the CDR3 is TGTGCCAGCAGCCGAGGACAGGGCCCTTTCGGCGAGCAGTACTTC. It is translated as CASSRGQGPFGEQYF. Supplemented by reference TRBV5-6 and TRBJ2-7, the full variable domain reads DAGVTQSPTHLIKTRGQQVTLRCSPKSGHDTVSWYQQALGQGPQFIFQYYEEEERQRGNFPDRFSGHQFPNYSSELNVNALLLGDSALYLCASSRGQGPFGEQYFGPGTRLTVT.

The CDR3 coding sequence is TGTGCCAGCAGCCTGGGACAGGGGGCCATTACCGAGCAGTACTTC. Translating it yields CASSLGQGAITEQYF. The V and J genes are TRBV6-5 and TRBJ2-7, with 12 nucleotides matching TRBD1. Germline V gives CDR1 MNHEY, CDR2 SVGAGI. The V and J ends lost 6 bases and 6 bases, in that order; junction bases with no gene match: 9. This CDR3 has 15 amino acids.

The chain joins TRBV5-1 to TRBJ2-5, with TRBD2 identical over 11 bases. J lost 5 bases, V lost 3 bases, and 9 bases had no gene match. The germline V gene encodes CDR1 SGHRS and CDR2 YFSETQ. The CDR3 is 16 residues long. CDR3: CASSSLSGGARETQYF. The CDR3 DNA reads TGCGCCAGCAGCTCCCTTAGCGGGGGGGCTCGCGAGACCCAGTACTTC.

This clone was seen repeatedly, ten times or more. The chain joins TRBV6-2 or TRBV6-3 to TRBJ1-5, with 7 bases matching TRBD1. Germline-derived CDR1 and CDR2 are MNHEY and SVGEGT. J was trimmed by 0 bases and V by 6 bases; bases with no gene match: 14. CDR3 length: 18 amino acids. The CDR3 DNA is TGTGCCAGCAGCCCTCGGGACAGCGCCCAAAATAGCAATCAGCCCCAGCATTTT. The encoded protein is CASSPRDSAQNSNQPQHF.

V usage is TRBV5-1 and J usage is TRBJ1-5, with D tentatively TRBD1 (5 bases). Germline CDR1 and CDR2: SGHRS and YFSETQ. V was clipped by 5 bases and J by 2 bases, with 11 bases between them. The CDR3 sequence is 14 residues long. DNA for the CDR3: TGCGCCAGCAGACCAGGGTTGGGCAATCAGCCCCAGCATTTT. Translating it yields CASRPGLGNQPQHF. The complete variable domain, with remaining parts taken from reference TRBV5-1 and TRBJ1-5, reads KAGVTQTPRYLIKTRGQQVTLSCSPISGHRSVSWYQQTPGQGLQFLFEYFSETQRNKGNFPGRFSGRQFSNSRSEMNVSTLELGDSALYLCASRPGLGNQPQHFGDGTRLSIL.

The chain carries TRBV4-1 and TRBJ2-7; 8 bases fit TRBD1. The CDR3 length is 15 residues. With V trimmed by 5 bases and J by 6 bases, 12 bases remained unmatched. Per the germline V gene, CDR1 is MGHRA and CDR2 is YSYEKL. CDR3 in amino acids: CASSGGQGASREQYF. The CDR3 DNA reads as TGCGCCAGCAGCGGCGGTCAGGGGGCCTCGCGCGAGCAGTACTTC.

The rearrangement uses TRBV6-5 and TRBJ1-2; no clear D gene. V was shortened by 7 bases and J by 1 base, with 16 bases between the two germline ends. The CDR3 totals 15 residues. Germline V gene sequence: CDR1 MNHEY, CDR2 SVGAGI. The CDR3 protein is CASTDYGPFNYGYTF. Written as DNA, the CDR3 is TGTGCCAGCACCGATTATGGGCCATTTAACTATGGCTACACCTTC.

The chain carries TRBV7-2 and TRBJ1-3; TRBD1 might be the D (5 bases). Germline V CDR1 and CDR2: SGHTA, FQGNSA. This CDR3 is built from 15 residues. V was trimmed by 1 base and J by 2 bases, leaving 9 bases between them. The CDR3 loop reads CASSLGRGAGNTIYF. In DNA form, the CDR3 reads TGTGCCAGCAGCTTAGGTCGGGGGGCTGGAAACACCATATATTTT.

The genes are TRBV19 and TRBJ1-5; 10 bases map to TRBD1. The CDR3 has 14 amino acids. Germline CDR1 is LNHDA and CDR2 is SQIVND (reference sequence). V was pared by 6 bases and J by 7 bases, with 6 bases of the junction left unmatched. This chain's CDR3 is CASRGQGLGQPQHF. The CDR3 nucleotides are TGTGCCAGTAGGGGACAGGGGCTCGGACAGCCCCAGCATTTT.